Shown below are 25 T cell receptor beta chains from a single sample sequenced in a study of T cells of healthy individuals. TCRdb re-derived calls from the 5' RACE reads in MiXCR, one entry per CDR3 protein. The sample includes about 96,000 distinct CDR3 sequences, around 17% of them seen just once. The receptors stem from a human donor in good health.

This clonotype was counted many times. The V and J genes are TRBV20-1 and TRBJ1-5; a weak D match, TRBD1 (5 bases). Germline values: CDR1 DFQATT, CDR2 SNEGSKA (reference sequence). CDR3 length: 12 amino acids. V was trimmed by 6 bases and J by 1 base, leaving 7 bases between them. Written as DNA, the CDR3 is TGCAGTGCAGCAGGGAGCAATCAGCCCCAGCATTTT. It is translated as CSAAGSNQPQHF.

This clonotype turned up a few times. The chain links TRBV12-5 to TRBJ2-2, with D unresolved. The germline V gene encodes CDR1 LGHNT and CDR2 FRNRAP. CDR3 length: 12 residues. Trimming took off 5 bases at V and 5 bases at J, with 6 bases between the two ends. The CDR3 bases are TGTGCTAGTGGTCGAGTTACCGGGGAGCTGTTTTTT. This translates into CASGRVTGELFF.

The chain has TRBV4-3 and TRBJ2-7; 7 positions agree with TRBD2. Germline V gives CDR1 LGHNA, CDR2 YSLEER. The CDR3 runs to 13 residues. The V gene end was trimmed by 3 bases and the J gene end by 5 bases; junction bases not matched to a gene: 4. Written as DNA, the CDR3 is TGCGCCAGCAGCCAGGCGGGGGAACACGAGCAGTACTTC. Translating gives CASSQAGEHEQYF.

The V gene is TRBV3-1, the J gene TRBJ1-1; unclear D gene. This CDR3 contains 15 residues. Trimming pared 2 bases from V and 1 base from J, leaving 11 bases between. Germline CDR1 LGHDT, CDR2 YNNKEL (reference sequence). CDR3 region: CASSQLSGRNTEAFF. DNA of the CDR3: TGTGCCAGCAGCCAACTTTCCGGGAGGAACACTGAAGCTTTCTTT.

At least ten counts were recorded for this clonotype. The chain combines TRBV2 with TRBJ2-1, with D possibly TRBD2 on 6 matching bases. Germline CDR1 is SNHLY and CDR2 is FYNNEI. CDR3 length: 12 amino acids. V dropped 6 bases and J dropped 10 bases, with 13 bases sitting between them. The CDR3 DNA is TGTGCCAGCAGGGGGACTGTCGGCGAGCAGTTCTTC. Amino acid sequence: CASRGTVGEQFF.

This clonotype has just a few counts. The gene calls are TRBV27 and TRBJ2-7; 9 bases map to TRBD1. Germline CDR1 and CDR2: MNHEY and SMNVEV (reference sequence). V lost 4 bases, J lost 0 bases, and 4 bases stayed unmatched. The CDR3 has 15 amino acids. The CDR3 loop reads CASSSTGGFSYEQYF. In DNA form, the CDR3 reads TGTGCCAGCAGTTCGACAGGGGGATTCTCCTACGAGCAGTACTTC.

V usage is TRBV6-5 and J usage is TRBJ2-2, with 10 bases aligning to TRBD2. Germline CDR1 and CDR2: MNHEY and SVGAGI. The CDR3 sequence is 15 residues long. V gave up 5 bases and J gave up 8 bases; unmatched junction bases: 8. CDR3 DNA: TGTGCCAGCAGTCCGAGCGGGGGGGCAGGTGGGGAGCTGTTTTTT. Protein sequence: CASSPSGGAGGELFF.

J is TRBJ1-1 and V is TRBV20-1, with D tentatively TRBD1 (5 bases). Trimming removed 6 bases from V and 2 bases from J, with 13 bases in between. This CDR3 spans 13 amino acids. The germline V gene has CDR1 DFQATT and CDR2 SNEGSKA (reference sequence). The CDR3 region has the DNA TGCAGTGCCCCGACAGATACCAACACTGAAGCTTTCTTT. Amino acid sequence: CSAPTDTNTEAFF.

The chain links TRBV29-1 to TRBJ1-6; D gene ambiguous. Trimming left V 0 bases short and J 9 bases short, with 9 bases between. The CDR3 is made up of 13 amino acids. Germline CDR1 and CDR2: SQVTM and ANQGSEA. The CDR3 here is CSVEEQAGSPLHF. The CDR3 DNA is TGCAGCGTTGAAGAGCAAGCGGGTTCACCCCTCCACTTT.

Many counts were recorded for this clonotype. V is TRBV9 and J is TRBJ1-1; no clear D. Trimming took off 0 bases at V and 5 bases at J, with 8 bases between the two ends. CDR1 and CDR2 (germline): SGDLS, YYNGEE. This CDR3 has 13 amino acids. The CDR3 nucleotides read TGTGCCAGCAGCGTAGGTGGGAGGACTGAAGCTTTCTTT. Protein product: CASSVGGRTEAFF. Full variable domain (outside the CDR3, taken from reference TRBV9 and TRBJ1-1): DSGVTQTPKHLITATGQRVTLRCSPRSGDLSVYWYQQSLDQGLQFLIQYYNGEERAKGNILERFSAQQFPDLHSELNLSSLELGDSALYFCASSVGGRTEAFFGQGTRLTVV.

This clonotype was detected a few times. The chain combines TRBV6-5 with TRBJ2-7, with a tentative D call TRBD2 (7 bases). This CDR3 spans 17 amino acids. Germline V gene data show CDR1 as MNHEY and CDR2 as SVGAGI. V lost 0 bases and J lost 3, with 18 bases in between. The CDR3: CASSYSGRGAQYYEQYF. In DNA, the CDR3 is TGTGCCAGCAGTTACTCGGGGAGGGGGGCCCAATACTACGAGCAGTACTTC.

The chain links TRBV7-7 to TRBJ2-5, with D hard to call. The ends were cut back, 3 bases at V and 1 base at J, with 9 bases in the middle. Germline CDR1 reads SSHAT; CDR2 reads FNYEAQ (reference sequence). The CDR3 sequence is 14 residues long. The CDR3 nucleotides read TGTGCCAGCAGCTTCTACGGAATCCAAGAGACCCAGTACTTC. Its translation is CASSFYGIQETQYF.

This clonotype was counted at least ten times. J is TRBJ1-6 and V is TRBV2; no reliable D call. The germline CDR1 and CDR2 sequences are SNHLY and FYNNEI. The CDR3 length is 13 residues. Deletions cut 8 bases from V and 7 bases from J, with 12 bases between. CDR3 residues: CASPPDGNSPLHF. In DNA form, the CDR3 reads TGTGCCAGCCCCCCTGACGGAAATTCACCCCTCCACTTT.

This clonotype was seen more than once but under ten times. This chain joins TRBV7-9 and TRBJ1-1, with D maybe TRBD1 (5 bases). The germline V and J ends were trimmed by 4 bases and 4 bases, with 19 bases remaining between them. Germline CDR1 SEHNR, CDR2 FQNEAQ (reference sequence). CDR3 length: 16 residues. CDR3 nucleotide sequence: TGTGCCAGCAGCTCCCCTCATCGGCGGGGGGGCACTGAAGCTTTCTTT. Translating gives CASSSPHRRGGTEAFF.

J is TRBJ2-3 and V is TRBV6-5; 8 nucleotides agree with TRBD2. This CDR3 region has 15 residues. CDR1 and CDR2 from the germline V gene are MNHEY and SVGAGI. The V gene end was trimmed by 5 bases and the J gene end by 4 bases; junction bases not matched to a gene: 8. In nucleotides, the CDR3 is TGTGCCAGCAGTATAGCGGGAATTTTCGCAGATACGCAGTATTTT. Translation gives CASSIAGIFADTQYF.

The rearrangement uses TRBV11-2 and TRBJ2-3, with 11 bases identical to TRBD2. Germline V gene sequence: CDR1 SGHAT, CDR2 FQNNGV. V lost 1 base to trimming and J lost 3 bases; unmatched junction nucleotides: 3. CDR3 length: 16 residues. CDR3 DNA: TGTGCCAGCAGCTTAGGGACTAGCGGGCTTACAGATACGCAGTATTTT. Its translation is CASSLGTSGLTDTQYF.

Points on this clonotype: The germline gene is not matched at one end of the junction; a read error may be the cause. The chain links TRBV6-1 to TRBJ2-6; a possible D gene is TRBD1 (5 bases). The CDR3 runs 14 residues. Per germline, CDR1 MNHNS and CDR2 SASEGT. CDR3 amino acids: CASSDNSGADVLTF. The CDR3, as DNA: TGTGCCAGCAGTGACAACTCTGGGGCCGACGTCCTGACTTTC.

This clonotype was counted only a few times. The chain carries TRBV6-2 or TRBV6-3 and TRBJ2-1; tentative D call: TRBD2 (6 bases). The CDR3 sequence is 16 residues long. V lost 7 bases to trimming and J lost 0 bases, with 16 bases between them. Germline CDR1 MNHEY, CDR2 SVGEGT. CDR3 sequence: CASNRDFSSSYNEQFF. The CDR3 coding sequence is TGTGCCAGCAATCGGGACTTCAGCAGCTCCTACAATGAGCAGTTCTTC.

This clonotype has only a few counts. The J gene is TRBJ2-3, the V gene TRBV10-3; 8 bases map to TRBD1. The CDR3 loop spans 15 amino acids. With 3 bases clipped from V and 1 base from J, the junction kept 3 bases outside the gene matches. CDR1 and CDR2 (germline): ENHRY, SYGVKD. The CDR3 DNA reads TGTGCCATCAGTGATCTGACAGGGGGCACAGATACGCAGTATTTT. Translation: CAISDLTGGTDTQYF.

This clonotype was seen many times. The rearrangement links TRBV6-5 to TRBJ2-7; unclear D gene. CDR1 and CDR2 from the germline V gene are MNHEY and SVGAGI. Trimming left V 2 bases short and J 0 bases short, with 8 bases between. CDR3 length equals 14 residues. This chain's CDR3 is CASSYSVNSYEQYF. The CDR3, as DNA: TGTGCCAGCAGTTACAGTGTCAACTCCTACGAGCAGTACTTC.

This clonotype has a handful of counts. The rearrangement uses TRBV9 and TRBJ2-3, with D tentatively TRBD2 (5 bases). The V end lost 3 bases, the J end lost 1 base, and 9 bases lay between the germline ends. Germline CDR1 is SGDLS and CDR2 is YYNGEE. The CDR3 has 14 amino acids. The CDR3 DNA is TGTGCCAGCAGCGGAAGCGGAGGCACAGATACGCAGTATTTT. Translated: CASSGSGGTDTQYF.

This chain connects TRBV6-2 or TRBV6-3 to TRBJ1-1; D uncertain. V dropped 0 bases and J dropped 5 bases, with 4 bases sitting between them. This CDR3 is built from 12 residues. Germline-derived CDR1 and CDR2 are MNHEY and SVGEGT. The chain's CDR3 is CASSYSVTEAFF. CDR3 sequence (DNA): TGTGCCAGCAGTTACTCGGTAACTGAAGCTTTCTTT.

V usage is TRBV28 and J usage is TRBJ1-5; the D gene is possibly TRBD1 (6 bases). Germline V gives CDR1 MDHEN, CDR2 SYDVKM. Trimming took 11 bases from V and 2 from J, leaving 13 bases between them. This CDR3 spans 13 amino acids. The CDR3 spells CARGAGGNQPQHF. In DNA, the CDR3 is TGTGCCCGGGGGGCAGGAGGCAATCAGCCCCAGCATTTT.

The chain couples TRBV7-8 to TRBJ2-7, with D uncertain. This CDR3 is built from 15 residues. CDR1 is SGHVS and CDR2 is FQNEAQ in the germline V gene. V was shortened by 1 base and J by 2 bases, with 12 bases between the two germline ends. Written as DNA, the CDR3 is TGTGCCAGCAGCTTAGATCTACAAGGGACCTACGAGCAGTACTTC. It specifies CASSLDLQGTYEQYF.

The chain carries TRBV5-1 and TRBJ2-7; possibly TRBD1 for D (6 bases). Germline-derived CDR1 and CDR2 are SGHRS and YFSETQ. Trimming took off 5 bases at V and 3 bases at J, with 12 bases between the two ends. The CDR3 is made up of 13 amino acids. The CDR3 bases are TGCGCCAGCAGACCCGAACAGGGCTACGAGCAGTACTTC. Encoded protein: CASRPEQGYEQYF.